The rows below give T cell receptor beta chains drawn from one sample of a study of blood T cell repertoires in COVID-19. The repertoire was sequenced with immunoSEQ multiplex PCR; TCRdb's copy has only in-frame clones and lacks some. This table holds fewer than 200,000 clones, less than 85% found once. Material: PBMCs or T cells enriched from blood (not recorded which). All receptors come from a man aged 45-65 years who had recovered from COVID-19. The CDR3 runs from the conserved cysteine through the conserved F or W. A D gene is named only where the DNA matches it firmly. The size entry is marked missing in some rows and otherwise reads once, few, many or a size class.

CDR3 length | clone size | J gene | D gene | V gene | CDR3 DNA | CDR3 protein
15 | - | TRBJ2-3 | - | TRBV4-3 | TGCGCCAGCAGCCAAGTGTGGCCAGGCACAGATACGCAGTATTTT | CASSQVWPGTDTQYF
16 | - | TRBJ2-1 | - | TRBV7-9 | TGTGCCAGCAGCTTAGACGCGGGTCCGCAAAACAATGAGCAGTTCTTC | CASSLDAGPQNNEQFF
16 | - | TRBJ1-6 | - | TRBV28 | TGTGCCAGCAGTTTATGGGGGAGGGGGTTAAATTCACCCCTCCACTTT | CASSLWGRGLNSPLHF
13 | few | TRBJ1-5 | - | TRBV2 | TGTGCCAGCTGTTGGGCAAGCAATCAGCCCCAGCATTTT | CASCWASNQPQHF
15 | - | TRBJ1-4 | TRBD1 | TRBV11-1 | TGTGCCAGCAGCTATGGACAGGCAGGGGTCGAAAAACTGTTTTTT | CASSYGQAGVEKLFF
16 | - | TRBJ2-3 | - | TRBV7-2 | TGTGCCAGCAGCCAGGGGACCAGACCGCAAGTAGATACGCAGTATTTT | CASSQGTRPQVDTQYF
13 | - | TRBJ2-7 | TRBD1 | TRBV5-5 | TGTGCCAGCAGCCCGGACAGGGCAGTCGAGCAGTACTTC | CASSPDRAVEQYF
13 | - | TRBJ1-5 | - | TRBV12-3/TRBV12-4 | TGTGCCAGCAGTTTCAGGGGAGATCAGCCCCAGCATTTT | CASSFRGDQPQHF
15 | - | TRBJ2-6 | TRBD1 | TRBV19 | TGTGCCAGTACCTACACAGGGGCTGGGGCCAACGTCCTGACTTTC | CASTYTGAGANVLTF
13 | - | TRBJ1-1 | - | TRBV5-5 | TGTGCCAGCAGCTTTACAACAGTCACTGAAGCTTTCTTT | CASSFTTVTEAFF
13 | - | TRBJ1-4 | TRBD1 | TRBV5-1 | TGCGCCAGCAGCTTGGGACAGGGTGAAAAACTGTTTTTT | CASSLGQGEKLFF
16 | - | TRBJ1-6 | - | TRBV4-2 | TGTGCCAGCAGCCAAGGGACAGAGGGTAGCAATTCACCCCTCCACTTT | CASSQGTEGSNSPLHF
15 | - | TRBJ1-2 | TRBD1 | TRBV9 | TGTGCCAGCAGCTCCAGGGGGGTTCTCGACTATGGCTACACCTTC | CASSSRGVLDYGYTF
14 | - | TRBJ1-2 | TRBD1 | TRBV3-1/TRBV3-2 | TGTGCCAGCAGCCAAGAAGGGGGACAGGGTGGCTACACCTTC | CASSQEGGQGGYTF
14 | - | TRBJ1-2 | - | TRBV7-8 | TGTGCCAGCAGCTCTCACACCGATAACTATGGCTACACCTTC | CASSSHTDNYGYTF
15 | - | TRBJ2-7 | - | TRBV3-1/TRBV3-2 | TGTGCCAGCAGCCAAGAGGCAGGCAGGGCCTACGAGCAGTACTTC | CASSQEAGRAYEQYF
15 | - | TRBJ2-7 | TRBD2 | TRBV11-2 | TGTGCCAGCAGAGCTAGCGGGGGCCGTACCTACGAGCAGTACTTC | CASRASGGRTYEQYF
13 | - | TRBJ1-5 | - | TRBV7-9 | TGTGCCAGCAGCTTAGGTGAGGTTCAGCCCCAGCATTTT | CASSLGEVQPQHF
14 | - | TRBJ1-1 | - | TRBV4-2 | TGTGCCAGCAGCCAAGAGAAGAGGAACACTGAAGCTTTCTTT | CASSQEKRNTEAFF
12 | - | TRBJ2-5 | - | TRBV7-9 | TGTGCCAGCAGCCCGGGACAAGAGACCCAGTACTTC | CASSPGQETQYF
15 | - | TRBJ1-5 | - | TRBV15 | TGTGCCACCAGACCTCGTGCCGGTAGCAATCAGCCCCAGCATTTT | CATRPRAGSNQPQHF
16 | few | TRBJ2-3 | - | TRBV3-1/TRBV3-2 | TGTGCCAGCAGCCGGGGAGGTTTTAAGGGCACAGATACGCAGTATTTT | CASSRGGFKGTDTQYF
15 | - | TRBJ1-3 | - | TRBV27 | TGTGCCAGCAGTTTGGAAGGGAGCTCTGGAAACACCATATATTTT | CASSLEGSSGNTIYF
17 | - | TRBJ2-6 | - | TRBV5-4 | TGTGCCAGCAGCCTGGGAGGAGGGGTATATGGGGCCAACGTCCTGACTTTC | CASSLGGGVYGANVLTF
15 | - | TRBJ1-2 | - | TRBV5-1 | TGCGCCAGCAGCCACGACCGGGATACTAACTATGGCTACACCTTC | CASSHDRDTNYGYTF
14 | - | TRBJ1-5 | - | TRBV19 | TGTGCCAGTAGTAATCATGAGGGAGGTCAGCCCCAGCATTTT | CASSNHEGGQPQHF
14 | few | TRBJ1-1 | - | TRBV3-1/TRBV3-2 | TGTGCCAGCGCGAAGGGGAGGGTGAACACTGAAGCTTTCTTT | CASAKGRVNTEAFF
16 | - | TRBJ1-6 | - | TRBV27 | TGTGCCAGCAGTTTCTTTTCCCCCCAGGGTTATTCACCCCTCCACTTT | CASSFFSPQGYSPLHF
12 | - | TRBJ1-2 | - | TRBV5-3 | TGTGCCAGAAGCTTGGCCCAGGGCGTCTACACCTTC | CARSLAQGVYTF
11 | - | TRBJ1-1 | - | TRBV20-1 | TGCAGTGCTAAACGGGGGACTGAAGCTTTCTTT | CSAKRGTEAFF
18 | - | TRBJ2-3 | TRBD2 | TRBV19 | TGTGCCAGTAGTACCCCGACTAGCGGGGGACTTAGCACAGATACGCAGTATTTT | CASSTPTSGGLSTDTQYF
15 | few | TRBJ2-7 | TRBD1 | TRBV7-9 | TGTGCCAGCAGCTATCGGACAGGGGGGATGTACGAGCAGTACTTC | CASSYRTGGMYEQYF
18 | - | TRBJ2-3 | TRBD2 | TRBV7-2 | TGTGCCAGCAGCCTTTTCATTCCCCGGGACTACGGCACAGATACGCAGTATTTT | CASSLFIPRDYGTDTQYF
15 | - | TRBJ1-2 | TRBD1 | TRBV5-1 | TGCGCCAGCAGCCCGGCTGGGACAGGGGGCTATGGCTACACCTTC | CASSPAGTGGYGYTF
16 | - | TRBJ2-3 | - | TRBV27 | TGTGCCAGCAGTTTAAGGTTGGCTTTTGGCGGGTATACGCAGTATTTT | CASSLRLAFGGYTQYF